This T cell receptor beta chain was recorded in a study of CD8 T cells in ankylosing spondylitis. General study points: CD8+ cells made up the disease-linked clones, which were relatively rare in peripheral blood. Seemingly characteristic of ankylosing spondylitis blood was a TCR beta motif consisting of 7 or 8 highly homologous variants.

This CDR3 has 15 residues. The germline V gene encodes CDR1 DFQATT and CDR2 SNEGSKA (reference sequence). V gave up 0 bases and J gave up 0 bases, with 12 bases separating them. TCRdb fed the 5' RACE reads into MiXCR, producing one record per CDR3 protein. The sample lists about 340,000 distinct CDR3 sequences; less than 10% were seen once. This clonotype was observed many times. Antigen: not known. This chain links TRBV20-1 with TRBJ2-7, with unresolved D. This receptor was identified in a male donor with ankylosing spondylitis. Sequenced material: blood, either unsorted or a sorted T cell fraction (not recorded which). CDR3 sequence: CSARDQSSFSYEQYF. The DNA of the CDR3 is TGCAGTGCTAGAGATCAGTCCTCCTTCTCCTACGAGCAGTACTTC.